This T cell receptor beta chain was retrieved from a study of control samples from healthy donors and cancer patients. TCRdb's table, derived via immunoSEQ multiplex PCR, lists solely in-frame clones and lacks some. The table has 400,000 to 500,000 clones, approximately 90% seen once. The germline V gene encodes CDR1 SGHNT and CDR2 YENEEA. V was clipped by 5 bases and J by 2 bases; unmatched bases: 4. This CDR3 comprises 15 residues. V usage is TRBV11-3 and J usage is TRBJ2-1, with 9 bases that match TRBD1. This receptor was identified in a man aged 35 to 55 with head and neck cancer. Sample: PBMCs. For the CDR3, the DNA is TGTGCCAGCAGCACAGGACAGGGGACCTACAATGAGCAGTTCTTC. Translating it yields CASSTGQGTYNEQFF.